One sample yielded the 20 T cell receptor beta chains listed below, sequenced in a study of shared clonotypes between healthy human individuals. Terminally differentiated effector memory CD45RA+ cells were left out of the naive CD8 fraction, which was CD45RO-negative and positively selected for CCR7. Clones were read by immunoSEQ multiplex PCR, and TCRdb kept only the in-frame ones, dropping some. The sample lists a few million clones, approximately 92% occurring once. Sequenced material: naive CD8+ T cells from PBMCs. Receptor source: a man younger than 30 in good health. Some clones in this sample may be carry-over from other donors' samples.

The chain combines TRBV7-9 with TRBJ2-1, with TRBD2 matching 9 bases. CDR1 is SEHNR and CDR2 is FQNEAQ in the germline V gene (reference sequence). This CDR3 spans 15 amino acids. V dropped 4 bases and J dropped 5; count of bases not matched to a gene: 6. Here the CDR3 DNA reads TGTGCCAGCAGCTCAAGGACTAGCGCAAACAATGAGCAGTTCTTC. Amino acid sequence: CASSSRTSANNEQFF. Filled out from reference TRBV7-9 and TRBJ2-1, the complete variable domain reads DTGVSQNPRHKITKRGQNVTFRCDPISEHNRLYWYRQTLGQGPEFLTYFQNEAQLEKSRLLSDRFSAERPKGSFSTLEIQRTEQGDSAMYLCASSSRTSANNEQFFGPGTRLTVL.

The chain joins TRBV9 to TRBJ2-6, with 8 bases matching TRBD1. The CDR3 is 17 amino acids. V dropped 3 bases and J dropped 1; count of bases not matched to a gene: 6. The germline CDR1 and CDR2 sequences are SGDLS and YYNGEE. The CDR3 loop is CASSGTGPSSGANVLTF. The CDR3 DNA sequence: TGTGCCAGCAGCGGGACAGGGCCCTCGTCTGGGGCCAACGTCCTGACTTTC.

The J gene is TRBJ2-5, the V gene TRBV5-1; D possibly uses TRBD1 or TRBD2 (5 bases each). Trimming removed 6 bases at V and 3 bases at J, with 15 bases between. The CDR3 is 14 amino acids. Germline CDR1 SGHRS, CDR2 YFSETQ. The CDR3 DNA sequence: TGCGCCAGCAACTCCCGGGACGGGGAAGAGACCCAGTACTTC. Its translation: CASNSRDGEETQYF.

This rearrangement joins TRBV27 to TRBJ2-1, with 14 bases identical to TRBD2. Trimming removed 6 bases from V and 4 bases from J; junction bases left unmatched: 14. The CDR3 is made up of 19 amino acids. Germline values: CDR1 MNHEY, CDR2 SMNVEV (reference sequence). CDR3 DNA: TGTGCCAGCAGCCTTAACAAGGGGACTAGCGGGAGAGCTTACAATGAGCAGTTCTTC. Translated: CASSLNKGTSGRAYNEQFF.

This clone appeared once. Additional DNA sequences in this sample encode the identical CDR3. This chain joins TRBV27 and TRBJ2-7; 9 nucleotides match TRBD2. The CDR3 loop spans 15 amino acids. CDR1 and CDR2 from the germline V gene are MNHEY and SMNVEV (reference sequence). With V trimmed by 0 bases and J by 3 bases, 3 bases remained unmatched. The CDR3 sequence is CASSLSAGGFYEQYF. The CDR3 coding sequence is TGTGCCAGCAGTTTATCTGCGGGAGGGTTCTACGAGCAGTACTTC.

V and J are TRBV5-6 and TRBJ2-3; 9 positions agree with TRBD2. The CDR3 consists of 16 residues. V trimming: 2 bases; J trimming: 2 bases; junction bases outside the gene matches: 6. The germline V gene has CDR1 SGHDT and CDR2 YYEEEE. The CDR3 DNA reads as TGTGCCAGCAGCTTCAAAACTAGCGGGCACACAGATACGCAGTATTTT. It translates to CASSFKTSGHTDTQYF.

The chain links TRBV25-1 to TRBJ2-1; D unresolved. CDR3 length: 12 residues. The V end was cut by 2 bases, the J end by 5 bases, with 4 bases between. CDR1 is MGHDK and CDR2 is SYGVNS in the germline V gene. The CDR3 nucleotides read TGTGCCAGCAGTGAAGGAGACAATGAGCAGTTCTTC. Amino acids: CASSEGDNEQFF.

This sequence joins TRBV28 and TRBJ2-1; TRBD2 might be the D (5 bases). The CDR3 sequence is 14 residues long. Germline CDR1 MDHEN, CDR2 SYDVKM. V lost 3 bases to trimming and J lost 6 bases, with 12 bases between them. The CDR3 nucleotides are TGTGCCAGCAGTTTGCGTAGGACTTTCAATGAGCAGTTCTTC. Translated: CASSLRRTFNEQFF.

The chain carries TRBV28 and TRBJ2-3, with 8 bases matching TRBD2. The CDR3 length is 17 residues. Germline-derived CDR1 and CDR2 are MDHEN and SYDVKM. The J segment lost 0 bases and the V segment lost 3 bases, leaving 8 bases of the junction unmatched. CDR3 region: CASSLGASGLSTDTQYF. DNA of the CDR3: TGTGCCAGCAGTTTGGGGGCTAGCGGGCTTAGCACAGATACGCAGTATTTT.

A note on this clone: Other DNA sequences in the sample encode the same CDR3. The chain has TRBV19 and TRBJ2-7; maybe TRBD2 (6 bases). Germline CDR1 LNHDA, CDR2 SQIVND (reference sequence). V gave up 3 bases and J gave up 3 bases, with 15 bases separating them. This CDR3 contains 15 residues. This chain's CDR3 is CASSIGGQGDYEQYF. CDR3 sequence (DNA): TGTGCCAGTAGTATTGGAGGGCAAGGGGACTACGAGCAGTACTTC.

The chain couples TRBV6-5 to TRBJ2-7; D might be TRBD2 (6 bases). This CDR3 has 14 amino acids. Germline V lookup: CDR1 MNHEY, CDR2 SVGAGI. Trimming left V 6 bases short and J 2 bases short, with 14 bases between. The chain's CDR3 is CASSPVAATYEQYF. The CDR3 coding sequence is TGTGCCAGCAGCCCGGTAGCGGCGACCTACGAGCAGTACTTC.

The V call is TRBV4-1, the J call TRBJ1-2; 8 bases match TRBD1. This CDR3 region has 16 residues. V was pared by 0 bases and J by 4 bases, with 7 bases of the junction left unmatched. CDR1 is MGHRA and CDR2 is YSYEKL in the germline V gene. The CDR3 sequence: CASSQEPGDRGYGYTF. The DNA of the CDR3 is TGCGCCAGCAGCCAAGAGCCGGGAGACAGGGGCTATGGCTACACCTTC.

Details on this clone: Other DNA sequences within the sample encode an identical CDR3. The chain links TRBV27 to TRBJ2-3; D is uncertain. V shed 2 bases and J shed 0 bases, with 3 bases lying between them. Germline-derived CDR1 and CDR2 are MNHEY and SMNVEV (reference sequence). The CDR3 contains 13 residues. The CDR3 here is CASSLASTDTQYF. CDR3 sequence (DNA): TGTGCCAGCAGTTTAGCGAGCACAGATACGCAGTATTTT.

This clone has a single count. The chain carries TRBV27 and TRBJ1-1, with D tentatively TRBD1 (6 bases). The CDR3 totals 14 residues. V was shortened by 6 bases and J by 5 bases, with 16 bases between the two germline ends. Germline CDR1 reads MNHEY; CDR2 reads SMNVEV (reference sequence). CDR3 region: CASSPGGPMTEAFF. CDR3 in DNA: TGTGCCAGCAGCCCGGGGGGCCCGATGACTGAAGCTTTCTTT.

With respect to this clone: The same CDR3 is also encoded by other DNA sequences in this sample. The rearrangement uses TRBV9 and TRBJ2-1; no definite D call. V lost 0 bases to trimming and J lost 10 bases, with 8 bases between them. The CDR3 runs to 12 residues. Per germline, CDR1 SGDLS and CDR2 YYNGEE. CDR3 nucleotide sequence: TGTGCCAGCAGCGTAGGAAATACGGAGCAGTTCTTC. This codes for CASSVGNTEQFF.

As for this clone: The same CDR3 is also encoded by other DNA sequences in this sample. The V and J genes are TRBV4-1 and TRBJ1-5, with D unclear. The length of the CDR3 is 15 residues. Trimming shortened V by 0 bases and J by 0 bases, and 6 bases separated the two germline ends. The V gene's germline CDR1 is MGHRA and CDR2 YSYEKL. CDR3 residues: CASSQDRASNQPQHF. The CDR3, as DNA: TGCGCCAGCAGCCAAGATCGGGCTAGCAATCAGCCCCAGCATTTT.

This clone was observed a single time. The sample contains more than one DNA sequence encoding this CDR3. The V call is TRBV19, the J call TRBJ1-5; D is unclear. Germline CDR1 and CDR2: LNHDA and SQIVND (reference sequence). V lost 1 base, J lost 4 bases, and 5 bases lay in between. The CDR3 runs to 13 residues. CDR3 region: CASSIVRNQPQHF. CDR3 nucleotide sequence: TGTGCCAGTAGTATAGTAAGGAATCAGCCCCAGCATTTT.

V usage is TRBV9 and J usage is TRBJ2-6; TRBD2 aligns across 8 bases. This CDR3 region has 15 residues. V was clipped by 7 bases and J by 0 bases; unmatched bases: 3. Looked up from germline, CDR1 is SGDLS and CDR2 is YYNGEE. The CDR3 loop reads CASGGGSSGANVLTF. The DNA of the CDR3 is TGTGCCAGCGGCGGGGGGTCCTCTGGGGCCAACGTCCTGACTTTC.

Remarks on this clone: Distinct nucleotide sequences in the sample also encode this CDR3. J is TRBJ2-1 and V is TRBV27, with 7 bases aligning to TRBD2. Germline CDR1 and CDR2: MNHEY and SMNVEV (reference sequence). J was trimmed by 5 bases and V by 2 bases; bases with no gene match: 3. This CDR3 contains 14 residues. The CDR3 loop is CASSLRLADNEQFF. CDR3 nucleotide sequence: TGTGCCAGCAGTTTACGGCTAGCGGACAATGAGCAGTTCTTC.

This rearrangement joins TRBV28 to TRBJ2-7; TRBD2 matches 11 bases. The V gene end was trimmed by 6 bases and the J gene end by 5 bases; junction bases not matched to a gene: 12. Germline CDR1 is MDHEN and CDR2 is SYDVKM. The CDR3 loop spans 16 amino acids. DNA for the CDR3: TGTGCCAGCAGCCTCATACTAGCGGGAGAATCCGACGAGCAGTACTTC. It encodes CASSLILAGESDEQYF.